The source of this TCR beta chain is a study of shared clonotypes between healthy human individuals. A single count supports this clone. Antigen specificity is unknown. Clones were read by immunoSEQ multiplex PCR, and TCRdb kept only the in-frame ones, dropping some. The data hold 2 million to 2.5 million clones, with nearly 97% observed a single time. Study-level results: How much donors shared clonotypes was expected to be affected by sequencing depth.

The trim removed 4 bases at V and 7 bases at J, leaving 20 bases unmatched. The CDR3 consists of 17 residues. The V gene's germline CDR1 is SGHRS and CDR2 YFSETQ. This TCR was sampled from a man younger than 35 in good health. The sequenced sample was naive CD4+ T cells sorted from blood. This sample's subset: CD45RA+ positively selected. The rearrangement uses TRBV5-1 and TRBJ2-7; 7 positions agree with TRBD1. The CDR3 coding sequence is TGCGCCAGCAGCCGAAGGGGACAGCCCCTCCTGGAGCGAGAGCAGTACTTC. This sequence encodes CASSRRGQPLLEREQYF.